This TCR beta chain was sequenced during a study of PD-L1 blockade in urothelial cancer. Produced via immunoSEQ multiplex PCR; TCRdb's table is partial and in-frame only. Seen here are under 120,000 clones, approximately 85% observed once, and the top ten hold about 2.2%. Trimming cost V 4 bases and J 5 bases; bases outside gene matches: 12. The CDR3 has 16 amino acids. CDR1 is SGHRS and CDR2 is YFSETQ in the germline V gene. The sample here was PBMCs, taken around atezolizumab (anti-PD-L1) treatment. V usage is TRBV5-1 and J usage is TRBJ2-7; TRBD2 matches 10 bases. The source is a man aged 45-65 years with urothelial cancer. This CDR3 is CASSLPSGRAIDEQYF. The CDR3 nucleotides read TGCGCCAGCAGCCTTCCCAGCGGGAGGGCCATCGACGAGCAGTACTTC.